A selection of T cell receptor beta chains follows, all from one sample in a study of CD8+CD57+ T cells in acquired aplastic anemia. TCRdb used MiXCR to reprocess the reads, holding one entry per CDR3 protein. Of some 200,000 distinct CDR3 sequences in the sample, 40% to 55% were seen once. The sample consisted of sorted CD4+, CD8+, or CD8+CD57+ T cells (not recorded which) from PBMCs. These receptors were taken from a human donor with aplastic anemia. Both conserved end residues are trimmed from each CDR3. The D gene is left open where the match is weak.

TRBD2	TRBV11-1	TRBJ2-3	ASSMFGGATDTQY
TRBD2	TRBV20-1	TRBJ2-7	SASGTSGRGEQY
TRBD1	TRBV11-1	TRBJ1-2	ASSLALGQGGSGYT
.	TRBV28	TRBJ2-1	ASSFPEGTYNEQF
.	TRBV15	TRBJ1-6	ATSRDPQSYNSPLH
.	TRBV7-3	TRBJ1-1	ASSSSATGRAF
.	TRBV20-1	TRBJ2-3	SASRHTDTQY
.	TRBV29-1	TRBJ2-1	SVAFGLKDEQF
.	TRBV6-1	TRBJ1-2	ASSEARDGFYGYT
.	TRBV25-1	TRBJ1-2	ASSARWEGHGYT
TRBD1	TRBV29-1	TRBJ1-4	SVGGQAINEKLF
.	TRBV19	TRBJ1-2	ATSDRWGGGYT
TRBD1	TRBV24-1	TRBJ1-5	ATSDSGQGIKRQPQH
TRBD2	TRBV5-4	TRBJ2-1	ASSLGAGGFWNEQF
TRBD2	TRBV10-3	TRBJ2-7	AISARTSGGYEQY
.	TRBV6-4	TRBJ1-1	ASSDSSRNTEAF
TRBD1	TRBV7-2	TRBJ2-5	ASSLGGQQETQY